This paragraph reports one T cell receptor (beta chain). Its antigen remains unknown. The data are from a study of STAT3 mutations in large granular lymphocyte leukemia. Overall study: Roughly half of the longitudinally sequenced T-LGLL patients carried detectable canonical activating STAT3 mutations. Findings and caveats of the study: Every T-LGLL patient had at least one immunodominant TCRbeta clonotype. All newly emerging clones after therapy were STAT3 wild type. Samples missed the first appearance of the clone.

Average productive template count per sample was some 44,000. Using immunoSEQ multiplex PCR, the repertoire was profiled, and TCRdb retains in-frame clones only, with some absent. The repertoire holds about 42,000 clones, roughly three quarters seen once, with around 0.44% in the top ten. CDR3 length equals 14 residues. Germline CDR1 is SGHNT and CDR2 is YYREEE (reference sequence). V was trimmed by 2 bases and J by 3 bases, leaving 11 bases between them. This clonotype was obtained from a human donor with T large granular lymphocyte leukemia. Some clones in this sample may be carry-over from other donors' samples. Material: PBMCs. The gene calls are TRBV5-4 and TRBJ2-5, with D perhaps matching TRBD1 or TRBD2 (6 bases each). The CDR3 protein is CASSLGGWEETQYF. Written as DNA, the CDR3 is TGTGCCAGCAGCTTAGGGGGGTGGGAAGAGACCCAGTACTTC.